Detailed here is one T cell receptor beta chain. Generated by immunoSEQ multiplex PCR, the TCRdb table keeps only in-frame clones and is missing some. This sample has 1.5 million to 2.5 million clones, with about 95% found just once. The sample originates from a study of shared clonotypes between healthy human individuals. Germline V gene sequence: CDR1 SGDLS, CDR2 YYNGEE. The CDR3 is made up of 13 amino acids. The germline V and J ends were trimmed by 3 bases and 6 bases, with 13 bases remaining between them. It was CD45RO-negative cells, positively selected for CCR7, that made up naive CD8 cells, with terminally differentiated effector memory CD45RA+ cells excluded.

The rearrangement joins TRBV9 to TRBJ2-7; D is perhaps TRBD1 or TRBD2 (5 bases each). This TCR was sampled from a man aged 18 to 30 in good health. The sample was naive CD8+ T cells sorted from blood. The CDR3 DNA follows: TGTGCCAGCAGCGGGGGGATTGTCGGCGAGCAGTACTTC. Its translation is CASSGGIVGEQYF.